The T cell receptor (beta chain) under discussion was sequenced for a study of blood T cell repertoires in COVID-19. For the study at large: Sites in the United States, Italy and Spain provided acute and convalescent COVID-19 samples. From T cells, B-cell-depleted T cells, or PBMCs came the material, which was cDNA or gDNA.

Per germline, CDR1 SNHLY and CDR2 FYNNEI. This CDR3 has 14 residues. V lost 4 bases, J lost 2 bases, and 10 bases lay in between. Per the authors' pipeline: For nucleated cells, counts were estimated from reference gene primer amplification. TCRdb's table, derived via immunoSEQ multiplex PCR, lists solely in-frame clones and lacks some. The DNA gave D and trimming, while V, J and clone size come from that table. The sample records approximately 89,000 clones, approximately 80% being singletons. The sequence was collected from a human donor in a cohort sampled during active COVID-19. The sample comprised peripheral blood. The rearrangement uses TRBV2 and TRBJ2-3, with D perhaps matching TRBD1 (5 bases). CDR3 sequence (DNA): TGTGCCAGCAGTGTAGTGGGGCCCACAGATACGCAGTATTTT. Protein: CASSVVGPTDTQYF.